The clone carrying this T cell receptor (beta chain) was recorded a few times. Antigen specificity is unknown. Method: immunoSEQ multiplex PCR; TCRdb's copy keeps in-frame clones and lacks some. The sample consists of about 49,000 clones, 88% of them appearing once. The data were obtained in a study of radiotherapy plus CTLA-4 blockade in lung cancer. The study, taken as a whole, reports: TCR clones of tumor origin grew in blood after radiotherapy plus ipilimumab.

In chemo-refractory metastatic non-small-cell lung cancer, patients got ipilimumab CTLA-4 blockade together with focal radiation. The germline V gene has CDR1 MGHRA and CDR2 YSYEKL. This CDR3 spans 14 amino acids. Germline trimming cut 1 base from V and 1 base from J; bases unmatched to any gene: 1. Specimen: peripheral blood, collected from a patient treated with radiotherapy plus ipilimumab. The rearrangement uses TRBV4-1 and TRBJ2-7; 7 positions match TRBD1. The receptor was isolated from a human donor with non-small cell lung cancer whose response to radiotherapy plus ipilimumab could not be evaluated. CDR3 loop: CASSQGDSSYEQYF. In nucleotides, the CDR3 is TGCGCCAGCAGCCAAGGGGACAGTTCCTACGAGCAGTACTTC.